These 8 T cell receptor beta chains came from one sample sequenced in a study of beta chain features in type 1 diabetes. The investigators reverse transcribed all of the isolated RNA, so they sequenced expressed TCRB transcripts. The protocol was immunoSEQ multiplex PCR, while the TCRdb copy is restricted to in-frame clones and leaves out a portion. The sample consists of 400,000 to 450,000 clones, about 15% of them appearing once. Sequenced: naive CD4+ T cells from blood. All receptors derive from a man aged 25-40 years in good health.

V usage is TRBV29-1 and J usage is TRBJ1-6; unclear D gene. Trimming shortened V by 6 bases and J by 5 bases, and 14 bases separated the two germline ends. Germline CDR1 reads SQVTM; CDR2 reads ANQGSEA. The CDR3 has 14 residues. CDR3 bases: TGCAGCGTCCTGGACGGTCACGATAATTCACCCCTCCACTTT. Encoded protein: CSVLDGHDNSPLHF.

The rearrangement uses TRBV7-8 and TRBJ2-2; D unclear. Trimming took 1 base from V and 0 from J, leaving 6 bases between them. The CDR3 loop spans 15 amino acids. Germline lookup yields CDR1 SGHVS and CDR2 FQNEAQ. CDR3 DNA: TGTGCCAGCAGCTTAGTCCCCCCGAACACCGGGGAGCTGTTTTTT. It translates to CASSLVPPNTGELFF.

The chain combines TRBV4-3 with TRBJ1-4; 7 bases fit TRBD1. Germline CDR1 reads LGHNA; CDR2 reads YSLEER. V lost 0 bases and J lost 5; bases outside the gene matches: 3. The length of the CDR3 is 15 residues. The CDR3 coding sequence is TGCGCCAGCAGCCAAGATTGGGACAGCAATGAAAAACTGTTTTTT. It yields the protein CASSQDWDSNEKLFF.

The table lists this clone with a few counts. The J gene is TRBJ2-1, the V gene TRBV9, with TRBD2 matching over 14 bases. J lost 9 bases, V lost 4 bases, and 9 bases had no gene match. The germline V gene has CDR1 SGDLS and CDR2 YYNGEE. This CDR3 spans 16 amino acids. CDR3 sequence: CASSQGTSGSSSEQFF. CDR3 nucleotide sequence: TGTGCCAGCAGCCAAGGGACTAGCGGGAGTTCCAGTGAGCAGTTCTTC. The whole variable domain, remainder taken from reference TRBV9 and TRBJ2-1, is DSGVTQTPKHLITATGQRVTLRCSPRSGDLSVYWYQQSLDQGLQFLIQYYNGEERAKGNILERFSAQQFPDLHSELNLSSLELGDSALYFCASSQGTSGSSSEQFFGPGTRLTVL.

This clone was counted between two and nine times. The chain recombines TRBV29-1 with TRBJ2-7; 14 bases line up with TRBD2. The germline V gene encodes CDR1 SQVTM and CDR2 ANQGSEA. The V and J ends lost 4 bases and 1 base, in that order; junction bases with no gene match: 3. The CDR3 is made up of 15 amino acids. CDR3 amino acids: CSVVGTSGGSYEQYF. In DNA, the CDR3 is TGCAGCGTTGTAGGGACTAGCGGGGGATCCTACGAGCAGTACTTC.

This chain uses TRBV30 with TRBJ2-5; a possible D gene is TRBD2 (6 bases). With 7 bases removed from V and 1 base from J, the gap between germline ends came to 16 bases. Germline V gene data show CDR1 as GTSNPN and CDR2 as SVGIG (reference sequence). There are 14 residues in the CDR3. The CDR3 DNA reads TGTGCCTTGGGGGGTAGCTGGACCCAAGAGACCCAGTACTTC. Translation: CALGGSWTQETQYF.

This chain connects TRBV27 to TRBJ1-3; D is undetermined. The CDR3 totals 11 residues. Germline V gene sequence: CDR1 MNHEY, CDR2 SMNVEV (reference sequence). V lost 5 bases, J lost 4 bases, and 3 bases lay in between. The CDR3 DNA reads TGTGCCAGCAGTATGGGAAACACCATATATTTT. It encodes CASSMGNTIYF.

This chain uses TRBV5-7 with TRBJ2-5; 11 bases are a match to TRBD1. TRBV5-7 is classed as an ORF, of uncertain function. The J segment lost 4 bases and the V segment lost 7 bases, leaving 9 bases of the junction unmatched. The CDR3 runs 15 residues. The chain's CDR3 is CASRHRTGGPETQYF. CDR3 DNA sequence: TGTGCCAGCCGCCACCGGACAGGGGGCCCAGAGACCCAGTACTTC.